A selection of T cell receptor beta chains follows, all from one sample in a study of cytomegalovirus exposure and HLA in healthy donors. Assay used: immunoSEQ multiplex PCR; TCRdb lists only in-frame clones, some missing. The data contain some 150,000 clones, around 80% of them singletons. The sample was PBMCs. Receptors were obtained from a woman aged 50 to 60 in good health and CMV-seronegative. Each CDR3 is given with its conserved first and last residue. The D gene is left open where the match is weak. Clone size is given for some rows only: seen once, a few or many times, or a class if the clone is expanded.

d_call j_call clone_size v_call cdr3_aa cdr3_nt
TRBD1 TRBJ1-2 . TRBV7-9 CASTPAGQNYGYTF TGTGCCAGCACTCCCGCGGGACAGAACTATGGCTACACCTTC
. TRBJ1-2 . TRBV21-1 CASSKPRQAPLCGYTF TGTGCCAGCAGCAAACCCCGACAGGCGCCCTTGTGTGGCTACACCTTC
. TRBJ1-2 few TRBV6-5 CASSYGIGGSYTF TGTGCCAGCAGTTATGGCATAGGCGGGAGCTACACCTTC
TRBD2 TRBJ2-1 . TRBV2 CASSPIAGGTYNEQFF TGTGCCAGCAGCCCTATAGCGGGGGGAACCTACAATGAGCAGTTCTTC
TRBD2 TRBJ2-5 . TRBV2 CASSEVGGGAGETQYF TGTGCCAGCAGTGAAGTTGGGGGGGGAGCAGGAGAGACCCAGTACTTC
. TRBJ2-3 . TRBV5-4 CASSRWGTFGTDTQYF TGTGCCAGCAGCCGGTGGGGCACGTTTGGGACAGATACGCAGTATTTT
TRBD1 TRBJ2-7 . TRBV10-3 CAISYETGGSYEQYF TGTGCCATTTCGTATGAGACAGGGGGTTCCTACGAGCAGTACTTC
TRBD1 TRBJ2-7 . TRBV7-8 CASSSGVLDRAREQYF TGTGCCAGCAGCTCAGGAGTCCTGGACAGGGCTCGCGAGCAGTACTTC
TRBD1 TRBJ1-5 . TRBV28 CASSSWDRREPSNQPQHF TGTGCCAGCAGTTCATGGGACAGACGGGAACCTAGCAATCAGCCCCAGCATTTT
TRBD1 TRBJ2-7 once TRBV7-9 CASKLGQGSTTQYF TGTGCCAGCAAACTTGGACAGGGATCTACGACGCAGTACTTC
TRBD1 TRBJ2-3 once TRBV4-1 CASSQDRGGLWVDTQYF TGCGCCAGCAGCCAAGATCGAGGGGGCTTATGGGTAGATACGCAGTATTTT
TRBD2 TRBJ2-1 few TRBV2 CASSRAGGFNEQFF TGTGCCAGCAGTCGAGCGGGAGGGTTCAATGAGCAGTTCTTC
. TRBJ1-1 . TRBV30 CAWSVRGGAEAFF TGTGCCTGGAGTGTACGAGGAGGCGCTGAAGCTTTCTTT
. TRBJ2-7 . TRBV28 CASSSEDRTGTSSYEQYF TGTGCCAGCAGTTCGGAGGACAGGACCGGGACTAGCTCCTACGAGCAGTACTTC
TRBD1 TRBJ2-2 once TRBV2 CASSARTGRGGELFF TGTGCCAGCAGTGCCCGGACAGGGCGTGGTGGGGAGCTGTTTTTT
. TRBJ1-6 . TRBV7-9 CSSSLARGVGSPLHF TGTTCCAGCAGCTTAGCCCGGGGGGTCGGATCACCCCTCCACTTT
TRBD2 TRBJ2-3 . TRBV6-1 CASSELGSGRGGTDTQYF TGTGCCAGCAGTGAATTGGGTAGCGGGAGGGGCGGCACAGATACGCAGTATTTT
. TRBJ2-3 . TRBV19 CASSMFGTPTDTQYF TGTGCCAGTAGTATGTTCGGGACACCCACAGATACGCAGTATTTT
. TRBJ2-7 . TRBV27 CASTQDIFSYEQYF TGTGCCAGCACCCAAGACATATTCTCCTACGAGCAGTACTTC
TRBD2 TRBJ2-4 . TRBV5-6 CASSLAGLSPQAKNIQYF TGTGCCAGCAGCTTAGCGGGGCTGAGTCCTCAGGCCAAAAACATTCAGTACTTC
. TRBJ1-5 . TRBV28 CASTRGGFNQPQHF TGTGCCAGCACAAGGGGAGGGTTCAATCAGCCCCAGCATTTT
. TRBJ1-3 . TRBV5-5 CASSLGPSGNTIYF TGTGCCAGCAGCTTGGGGCCCTCTGGAAACACCATATATTTT
. TRBJ1-5 . TRBV9 CASSSRVNQPQHF TGTGCCAGCAGCTCCAGGGTGAACCAGCCCCAGCATTTT
TRBD2 TRBJ2-1 . TRBV6-1 CASSEAVARGVNEQFF TGTGCCAGCAGTGAAGCTGTGGCTCGGGGGGTTAACGAGCAGTTCTTC
. TRBJ1-1 . TRBV19 CAIRENTEAFF TGTGCCATCAGGGAGAACACTGAAGCTTTCTTT
. TRBJ1-1 few TRBV11-2 CASSLEALNTEAFF TGTGCCAGCAGCTTGGAGGCTTTGAACACTGAAGCTTTCTTT
. TRBJ1-1 . TRBV10-3 CAISRQGGFSDAEAFF TGTGCCATCAGTCGCCAGGGAGGGTTTTCCGACGCTGAAGCTTTCTTT
TRBD1 TRBJ1-5 once TRBV4-2 CASSQTGTGSDQPQHF TGTGCCAGCAGCCAGACCGGGACAGGGTCGGATCAGCCCCAGCATTTT
. TRBJ2-4 few TRBV28 CASRQLGGTGNIQYF TGTGCCAGCCGACAACTGGGGGGAACTGGAAACATTCAGTACTTC
TRBD1 TRBJ2-4 . TRBV6-1 CASSEWDRTDIQYF TGTGCCAGCAGTGAATGGGACAGGACCGACATTCAGTACTTC
. TRBJ1-1 . TRBV29-1 CSVRTLMNTEAFF TGCAGCGTTCGCACTCTAATGAACACTGAAGCTTTCTTT
TRBD2 TRBJ2-7 . TRBV2 CASSEVRLADDYEQYF TGTGCCAGCAGTGAAGTGAGACTAGCGGACGACTACGAGCAGTACTTC
TRBD1 TRBJ2-7 . TRBV7-9 CSSSPSRDSRSSYEQYF TGTTCCAGCAGCCCCTCCCGGGACAGTAGGAGCTCCTACGAGCAGTACTTC
. TRBJ2-5 few TRBV18 CASSRSQDVETQYF TGTGCCAGCTCACGCTCTCAGGATGTGGAGACCCAGTACTTC